The next 26 T cell receptor beta chains were all read from a single sample in a study of blood T cell repertoires in COVID-19. Measured with immunoSEQ multiplex PCR; TCRdb has only the in-frame clones, and not every one. The table records about 230,000 clones, 75% to 90% of them present only once. The specimen sequenced was peripheral blood. The receptor source for this set is a woman between 65 and 79 years old with active or convalescent COVID-19.

The CDR3 region has the DNA TGTGCCAGCAGTAGCCAAGATCTCAAGCCGGGCTACACCTTC. Its translation: CASSSQDLKPGYTF. This sequence joins TRBV3-1 (or the pseudogene TRBV3-2) and TRBJ1-2; D is unclear. Germline CDR1 LGHDT, CDR2 YNNKEL (reference sequence). The CDR3 extends over 14 amino acids. V was trimmed by 6 bases and J by 8 bases, leaving 19 bases between them.

The gene calls are TRBV19 and TRBJ1-1, with 11 bases matching TRBD1. V dropped 8 bases and J dropped 8; count of bases not matched to a gene: 7. Germline V gene sequence: CDR1 LNHDA, CDR2 SQIVND (reference sequence). This CDR3 has 13 residues. The CDR3 loop is CASFRDRGIEAFF. The CDR3 DNA reads as TGTGCCAGTTTCCGGGACAGGGGGATCGAAGCTTTCTTT.

V gene TRBV7-6 combines with J gene TRBJ1-4, with a weak D call TRBD1 (6 bases). V lost 5 bases and J 3 bases, leaving 13 bases between the germline ends. The CDR3 loop spans 15 amino acids. The V gene's germline CDR1 is SGHVS and CDR2 FNYEAQ. Written as DNA, the CDR3 is TGTGCCAGCAGCCCTTTGACAGGACCTAATGAAAAACTGTTTTTT. Translation: CASSPLTGPNEKLFF. Based on the CDR3 plus reference TRBV7-6 and TRBJ1-4, the full variable domain is GAGVSQSPRYKVTKRGQDVALRCDPISGHVSLYWYRQALGQGPEFLTYFNYEAQQDKSGLPNDRFSAERPEGSISTLTIQRTEQRDSAMYRCASSPLTGPNEKLFFGSGTQLSVL.

The V gene is TRBV5-4, the J gene TRBJ2-1, with TRBD1 matching over 7 bases. The V and J ends lost 1 base and 6 bases, in that order; junction bases with no gene match: 1. Germline V lookup: CDR1 SGHNT, CDR2 YYREEE (reference sequence). This CDR3 has 13 residues. CDR3 bases: TGTGCCAGCAGCTTGACAGGGGTCAATGAGCAGTTCTTC. Protein: CASSLTGVNEQFF.

Comments on this clone: Compared with germline, one end of the junction differs, possibly owing to a read error. V is TRBV7-7 and J is TRBJ2-1, with 7 bases aligning to TRBD2. This CDR3 region has 16 residues. Germline-derived CDR1 and CDR2 are SSHAT and FNYEAQ (reference sequence). CDR3 sequence: CASSLGASGSYNEQFF. Written as DNA, the CDR3 is TGTGCTAGCAGCTTAGGAGCTAGCGGCTCCTACAATGAGCAGTTCTTC.

The CDR3 DNA is TGTGCCATCAGTGAGTCGATGAAGGACAGGGGCTACACCTTC. Residues: CAISESMKDRGYTF. V is TRBV10-3 and J is TRBJ1-2; 7 positions agree with TRBD1. V shed 0 bases and J 8 bases; nucleotides not matched to a gene: 6. Germline CDR1 ENHRY, CDR2 SYGVKD. The CDR3 contains 14 residues.

This chain uses TRBV4-2 with TRBJ2-5, with D maybe TRBD2 (5 bases). Trimming stripped 3 bases from V and 2 bases from J, with 10 bases between. Germline assignment: CDR1 LGHNA and CDR2 YNFKEQ. The CDR3 is made up of 14 amino acids. Here the CDR3 reads CASSQKLGQETQYF. The CDR3 DNA is TGTGCCAGCAGCCAGAAACTAGGACAAGAGACCCAGTACTTC.

The CDR3 nucleotides are TGTGCCAGCAGTCGAACAGAAAATTCACCCCTCCACTTT. Its translation: CASSRTENSPLHF. V is TRBV6-5 and J is TRBJ1-6; no reliable D call. The length of the CDR3 is 13 residues. Germline assignment: CDR1 MNHEY and CDR2 SVGAGI. V lost 5 bases and J 7 bases, leaving 9 bases between the germline ends.

In regard to this clone: Other DNA sequences of this sample code for an identical CDR3. V and J are TRBV5-1 and TRBJ2-5, with 10 bases fitting TRBD1. The CDR3 runs 14 residues. Germline V gene data show CDR1 as SGHRS and CDR2 as YFSETQ. J was trimmed by 5 bases and V by 3 bases; bases with no gene match: 4. The CDR3 protein is CASSWTGGTETQYF. DNA for the CDR3: TGCGCCAGCAGCTGGACAGGGGGTACGGAGACCCAGTACTTC.

The genes are TRBV14 and TRBJ2-7; TRBD2 matches 11 bases. Losses at the gene ends were 5 bases for V and 4 bases for J; bases not matched to a gene: 7. The CDR3 is made up of 15 amino acids. Per germline, CDR1 SGHDN and CDR2 FVKESK. CDR3 in amino acids: CASSFLAGGTYEQYF. In DNA form, the CDR3 reads TGTGCCAGCAGCTTTCTAGCGGGAGGTACATACGAGCAGTACTTC.

The chain uses TRBV30 and TRBJ1-2, with a possible D match to TRBD1 (5 bases). V dropped 0 bases and J dropped 3 bases, with 14 bases sitting between them. Germline CDR1 and CDR2: GTSNPN and SVGIG (reference sequence). CDR3 length: 15 amino acids. The DNA of the CDR3 is TGTGCCTGGAGTGTACTCGCTGGGGCGGACTATGGCTACACCTTC. Protein: CAWSVLAGADYGYTF.

The chain carries TRBV19 and TRBJ2-4; D gene ambiguous. V lost 3 bases to trimming and J lost 5 bases, with 14 bases between them. In germline, CDR1 is LNHDA, CDR2 SQIVND (reference sequence). The length of the CDR3 is 15 residues. Here the CDR3 reads CASSILRGPENIQYF. The CDR3, as DNA: TGTGCCAGTAGTATCCTCCGTGGCCCCGAAAACATTCAGTACTTC.

This clone has just one count. The chain carries TRBV7-2 and TRBJ2-1, with 11 bases that match TRBD2. Per germline, CDR1 SGHTA and CDR2 FQGNSA. V lost 3 bases, J lost 12 bases, and 4 bases stayed unmatched. The CDR3 extends over 13 amino acids. CDR3 sequence: CASSFSGRAGQFF. CDR3 DNA sequence: TGTGCCAGCAGCTTTAGCGGGAGGGCGGGGCAGTTCTTC.

Ten or more counts support this clone. This rearrangement joins TRBV29-1 to TRBJ2-1, with D perhaps matching TRBD2 (5 bases). V shed 6 bases and J shed 6 bases, with 15 bases lying between them. This CDR3 has 13 residues. Germline values: CDR1 SQVTM, CDR2 ANQGSEA. CDR3 sequence (DNA): TGCAGCGTCCCTTTGAGGGTGGGCAATGAGCAGTTCTTC. This gives the protein CSVPLRVGNEQFF.

The chain has TRBV7-2 and TRBJ2-1; 11 bases match TRBD1. Germline lookup yields CDR1 SGHTA and CDR2 FQGNSA. J gave up 7 bases and V 5 bases, and 7 bases lay outside the gene matches. This CDR3 has 15 amino acids. CDR3 sequence reads: CASSPRDRGANEQFF. The CDR3, as DNA: TGTGCCAGCAGCCCCCGGGACAGGGGGGCAAATGAGCAGTTCTTC.

V is TRBV4-1 and J is TRBJ1-5, with TRBD1 as a possible D gene (5 bases). This CDR3 has 14 amino acids. V shed 1 base and J shed 1 base, with 5 bases lying between them. Per germline, CDR1 MGHRA and CDR2 YSYEKL. The CDR3 DNA sequence: TGCGCCAGCAGCCAAGCAGGGAGCAATCAGCCCCAGCATTTT. It codes for CASSQAGSNQPQHF.

This clone was detected only a few times. This chain uses TRBV7-6 with TRBJ2-7, with 10 bases identical to TRBD1. In germline, CDR1 is SGHVS, CDR2 FNYEAQ. Trimming cost V 4 bases and J 1 base; bases outside gene matches: 4. The CDR3 totals 15 residues. The CDR3 DNA sequence: TGTGCCAGCAGCTCCGGGACAGGGGCATCCTACGAGCAGTACTTC. Encoded protein: CASSSGTGASYEQYF.

The J gene is TRBJ1-2, the V gene TRBV28; a possible D gene is TRBD1 (6 bases). This CDR3 is built from 15 residues. Trimming removed 2 bases at V and 4 bases at J, with 14 bases between. CDR1 is MDHEN and CDR2 is SYDVKM in the germline V gene. CDR3: CASSLGGGHPYGYTF. CDR3 DNA sequence: TGTGCCAGCAGTTTAGGGGGCGGCCACCCCTATGGCTACACCTTC.

This sequence joins TRBV19 and TRBJ1-5; the match to TRBD1 covers 7 bases. V shed 6 bases and J 5 bases; nucleotides not matched to a gene: 13. There are 16 residues in the CDR3. Germline assignment: CDR1 LNHDA and CDR2 SQIVND (reference sequence). CDR3 residues: CASSRQPGQLYQPQHF. In DNA form, the CDR3 reads TGTGCCAGTAGCCGACAACCGGGACAGCTCTATCAGCCCCAGCATTTT. Variable domain in full (rest from reference TRBV19 and TRBJ1-5): DGGITQSPKYLFRKEGQNVTLSCEQNLNHDAMYWYRQDPGQGLRLIYYSQIVNDFQKGDIAEGYSVSREKKESFPLTVTSAQKNPTAFYLCASSRQPGQLYQPQHFGDGTRLSIL.

V usage is TRBV9 and J usage is TRBJ2-3; TRBD2 agrees at 10 bases. This CDR3 has 18 amino acids. With V trimmed by 0 bases and J by 0 bases, 7 bases remained unmatched. CDR1 is SGDLS, CDR2 YYNGEE, per germline. As DNA, the CDR3 is TGTGCCAGCAGCGTAGTAGCGGGGGGTCCGGCTAGCACAGATACGCAGTATTTT. It codes for CASSVVAGGPASTDTQYF. Looking up the rest from reference TRBV9 and TRBJ2-3 gives the full variable domain: DSGVTQTPKHLITATGQRVTLRCSPRSGDLSVYWYQQSLDQGLQFLIQYYNGEERAKGNILERFSAQQFPDLHSELNLSSLELGDSALYFCASSVVAGGPASTDTQYFGPGTRLTVL.

The gene calls are TRBV3-1 (or the pseudogene TRBV3-2) and TRBJ1-2; D call uncertain. Looked up from germline, CDR1 is LGHDT and CDR2 is YNNKEL (reference sequence). The CDR3 extends over 14 amino acids. V gave up 4 bases and J gave up 5 bases, with 14 bases separating them. The CDR3 DNA reads TGTGCCAGCAGCCCCCAAATGCACGGGTATGGCTACACCTTC. Its translation is CASSPQMHGYGYTF.

The chain employs TRBV29-1 and TRBJ2-3, with TRBD2 identical over 8 bases. Trimming cost V 8 bases and J 1 base; bases outside gene matches: 5. The CDR3 is 13 amino acids. The germline gives CDR1 SQVTM, CDR2 ANQGSEA. CDR3 DNA: TGCAGCATGGATAGCGGGGGCACAGATACGCAGTATTTT. This translates into CSMDSGGTDTQYF.

This clone was counted a few times. The CDR3 nucleotides read TGTGCCAGCAGCTTAGTTCGGGCACTACCGGGACAGGGTTACGAGCAGTACTTC. Translated, it gives CASSLVRALPGQGYEQYF. This chain connects TRBV11-2 to TRBJ2-7, with 9 positions matching TRBD1. The V gene's germline CDR1 is SGHAT and CDR2 FQNNGV. Trimming took 1 base from V and 4 from J; bases not matched to a gene: 14. The CDR3 extends over 18 amino acids.

This clone has just a few counts. The chain recombines TRBV10-3 with TRBJ1-5; D remains unclear. CDR1 ENHRY and CDR2 SYGVKD come from the germline V gene. This CDR3 contains 14 residues. V was pared by 2 bases and J by 3 bases, with 8 bases between. The DNA for the CDR3 is TGTGCCATCAGTGAGCTTAGTTACAATCAGCCCCAGCATTTT. It codes for CAISELSYNQPQHF.

The gene calls are TRBV9 and TRBJ2-7; possible D gene TRBD2, 6 bases. Germline V gene data show CDR1 as SGDLS and CDR2 as YYNGEE. This CDR3 has 13 amino acids. V dropped 0 bases and J dropped 4 bases, with 8 bases sitting between them. The CDR3 protein is CASSVGEDYEQYF. Here the CDR3 DNA reads TGTGCCAGCAGCGTAGGGGAGGATTACGAGCAGTACTTC.

The genes are TRBV5-1 and TRBJ1-2; D unresolved. V lost 3 bases and J 8 bases, leaving 11 bases between the germline ends. This CDR3 has 12 amino acids. The germline gives CDR1 SGHRS, CDR2 YFSETQ. CDR3 in amino acids: CASSSDYWGYTF. Here the CDR3 DNA reads TGCGCCAGCAGCTCTGACTATTGGGGCTACACCTTC.